These 29 T cell receptor beta chains came from one sample sequenced in a study of CD8+CD57+ T cells in acquired aplastic anemia. Previously, flow cytometry had revealed CD8+CD57+ cell expansion in the patients chosen for sequencing. TCR beta VDJ and CDR3 profiles were obtained from a genomic DNA template. TCRdb recomputed calls from the reads with MiXCR, one row per CDR3 protein. The sample lists about 240,000 distinct CDR3 sequences; 45% to 50% were seen once. Sample: sorted CD4+, CD8+, or CD8+CD57+ T cells (not recorded which) from PBMCs. These TCRs come from a human donor with aplastic anemia.

This clonotype was seen many times. The chain uses TRBV9 and TRBJ1-1; TRBD1 matches at 9 bases. The length of the CDR3 is 15 residues. Looked up from germline, CDR1 is SGDLS and CDR2 is YYNGEE. V shed 0 bases, J shed 4 bases, and the junction held 4 bases outside the gene matches. The CDR3 reads CASSVGQGVRTEAFF. DNA for the CDR3: TGTGCCAGCAGCGTAGGACAGGGGGTCCGCACTGAAGCTTTCTTT.

This clonotype was picked up many times. This chain connects TRBV7-9 to TRBJ2-7, with 9 nucleotides matching TRBD1. The V segment lost 5 bases and the J segment 3 bases; nucleotides outside the gene matches: 11. This CDR3 comprises 16 residues. Germline lookup yields CDR1 SEHNR and CDR2 FQNEAQ (reference sequence). CDR3 sequence (DNA): TGTGCCAGCAGCAGAGCCGGGACAGGGTGGGTCTACGAGCAGTACTTC. Amino acid sequence: CASSRAGTGWVYEQYF. Full variable domain (remainder filled in from reference TRBV7-9 and TRBJ2-7): DTGVSQNPRHKITKRGQNVTFRCDPISEHNRLYWYRQTLGQGPEFLTYFQNEAQLEKSRLLSDRFSAERPKGSFSTLEIQRTEQGDSAMYLCASSRAGTGWVYEQYFGPGTRLTVT.

The sample holds many counts of this clonotype. The rearrangement uses TRBV5-1 and TRBJ2-3, with a tentative D call TRBD2 (6 bases). The CDR3 loop spans 16 amino acids. Per the germline V gene, CDR1 is SGHRS and CDR2 is YFSETQ. The ends were cut back, 0 bases at V and 1 base at J, with 12 bases in the middle. Here the CDR3 DNA reads TGCGCCAGCAGCTTGGCCCCTAGCGATGGCACAGATACGCAGTATTTT. Its translation is CASSLAPSDGTDTQYF.

In this sample, this clonotype turned up many times. The rearrangement joins TRBV6-4 to TRBJ2-2, with D possibly matching TRBD2 (5 bases). The CDR3 contains 15 residues. Germline V gene lookup returns CDR1 MRHNA and CDR2 SNTAGT. Trimming left V 3 bases short and J 0 bases short, with 8 bases between. The CDR3 nucleotides are TGTGCCAGCAGTGAGGAGGCGGCGAACACCGGGGAGCTGTTTTTT. It specifies CASSEEAANTGELFF.

At least ten counts were recorded for this clonotype. This chain joins TRBV20-1 and TRBJ2-7; 9 bases line up with TRBD1. The CDR3 spans 15 residues. Germline loops: CDR1 DFQATT, CDR2 SNEGSKA (reference sequence). V dropped 0 bases and J dropped 3; count of bases not matched to a gene: 6. The CDR3: CSARDLQGARYEQYF. As DNA, the CDR3 is TGCAGTGCTAGAGATTTACAGGGGGCACGCTACGAGCAGTACTTC.

This clonotype was seen repeatedly, ten times or more. The chain is built from TRBV11-2 and TRBJ2-3; D might be TRBD1 (5 bases). CDR1 and CDR2 from the germline V gene are SGHAT and FQNNGV. The CDR3 runs to 16 residues. Trimming removed 4 bases from V and 0 bases from J, with 14 bases in between. CDR3 bases: TGTGCCAGCAGCTCATACGACAGTTCTAGCACAGATACGCAGTATTTT. Translating it yields CASSSYDSSSTDTQYF. The whole variable domain, filled in from reference TRBV11-2 and TRBJ2-3, reads EAGVAQSPRYKIIEKRQSVAFWCNPISGHATLYWYQQILGQGPKLLIQFQNNGVVDDSQLPKDRFSAERLKGVDSTLKIQPAKLEDSAVYLCASSSYDSSSTDTQYFGPGTRLTVL.

The sample holds many counts of this clonotype. V usage is TRBV19 and J usage is TRBJ1-1; unclear D gene. Germline-derived CDR1 and CDR2 are LNHDA and SQIVND (reference sequence). The length of the CDR3 is 14 residues. Trimming removed 3 bases at V and 10 bases at J, with 18 bases between. The CDR3 protein is CASSMPGAAVVAFF. The CDR3 DNA follows: TGTGCCAGTAGTATGCCAGGCGCCGCGGTGGTAGCTTTCTTT.

CDR3: CASSSQGASGETQYF. CDR3 DNA: TGTGCCAGCAGCTCACAGGGGGCGAGTGGAGAGACCCAGTACTTC. The genes are TRBV7-3 and TRBJ2-5; 9 nucleotides agree with TRBD1. This CDR3 comprises 15 residues. CDR1 is SGHTA and CDR2 is FQGTGA in the germline V gene. Trimming at V came to 4 bases and at J to 4 bases, leaving 7 bases not matched to a gene.

The DNA for the CDR3 is TGCGCCAGCAGCCCCGGGCCCCTGAACACCGGGGAGCTGTTTTTT. This sequence encodes CASSPGPLNTGELFF. This rearrangement joins TRBV4-1 to TRBJ2-2; D unclear. Trimming cost V 4 bases and J 1 base, with 10 bases left between them. The germline V gene has CDR1 MGHRA and CDR2 YSYEKL. The CDR3 covers 15 residues.

The table lists this clonotype with many counts. Relative to the germline gene, one junction end is altered; a read error may explain this. This chain joins TRBV6-1 and TRBJ2-1; D is possibly TRBD2 (5 bases). Germline CDR1 and CDR2: MNHNS and SASEGT. The CDR3 is made up of 15 amino acids. The CDR3 sequence is CASSDSWGVPNQQFF. The CDR3 DNA reads TGTGCCAGCAGTGACTCTTGGGGAGTCCCCAATCAGCAGTTCTTC.

The chain couples TRBV19 to TRBJ1-6; 9 nucleotides line up with TRBD1. CDR1 is LNHDA and CDR2 is SQIVND in the germline V gene (reference sequence). The junction had 2 bases not matched to a gene; V was cut back by 5 bases and J by 6 bases. This CDR3 is 14 amino acids long. The CDR3 here is CASSGQGTNSPLHF. The CDR3, as DNA: TGTGCCAGTAGTGGACAGGGGACTAATTCACCCCTCCACTTT.

This clonotype was counted many times. The V call is TRBV7-2, the J call TRBJ1-6, with D possibly being TRBD1 (5 bases). There are 18 residues in the CDR3. Germline lookup yields CDR1 SGHTA and CDR2 FQGNSA. V was clipped by 2 bases and J by 4 bases, with 18 bases between them. CDR3 nucleotides: TGTGCCAGCAGCTTATCGCTCGAGGACAACCATTATAATTCACCCCTCCACTTT. Protein sequence: CASSLSLEDNHYNSPLHF.

The J gene is TRBJ2-3, the V gene TRBV7-3; tentative D call: TRBD1 (5 bases). CDR3 length equals 15 residues. V was trimmed by 5 bases and J by 4 bases, leaving 16 bases between them. Per the germline V gene, CDR1 is SGHTA and CDR2 is FQGTGA. The CDR3 region is CASSPGRGSADTQYF. Written as DNA, the CDR3 is TGTGCCAGCAGCCCTGGAAGGGGCAGCGCAGATACGCAGTATTTT. Together with reference TRBV7-3 and TRBJ2-3, the CDR3 gives the full variable domain: GAGVSQTPSNKVTEKGKYVELRCDPISGHTALYWYRQSLGQGPEFLIYFQGTGAADDSGLPNDRFFAVRPEGSVSTLKIQRTERGDSAVYLCASSPGRGSADTQYFGPGTRLTVL.

This clonotype was seen many times. This chain connects TRBV4-2 to TRBJ2-1; D perhaps matches TRBD2 (5 bases). Germline assignment: CDR1 LGHNA and CDR2 YNFKEQ. There are 13 residues in the CDR3. The germline V and J ends were trimmed by 2 bases and 7 bases, with 9 bases remaining between them. As DNA, the CDR3 is TGTGCCAGCAGCCAACCACTAGGGAATGAGCAGTTCTTC. This gives the protein CASSQPLGNEQFF.

There are many counts of this clonotype. The genes are TRBV2 and TRBJ2-3, with 8 bases fitting TRBD2. Germline CDR1 SNHLY, CDR2 FYNNEI. The CDR3 runs to 15 residues. V shed 6 bases, J shed 3 bases, and the junction held 8 bases outside the gene matches. The CDR3 DNA reads TGTGCCAGCAGGGACCAGCGGGGGAGAACAGATACGCAGTATTTT. Translating gives CASRDQRGRTDTQYF.

This clonotype was counted many times. The V call is TRBV10-3, the J call TRBJ1-2; D gene unclear. The V end was cut by 10 bases, the J end by 7 bases, with 31 bases between. Germline V gene sequence: CDR1 ENHRY, CDR2 SYGVKD. This CDR3 region has 17 residues. The CDR3 sequence is CATNWAQEEDSRSGYTF. The CDR3, as DNA: TGTGCCACGAATTGGGCCCAAGAGGAGGATTCTCGGTCTGGCTACACCTTC.

This rearrangement joins TRBV19 to TRBJ2-1; unclear D gene. In germline, CDR1 is LNHDA, CDR2 SQIVND (reference sequence). V lost 5 bases and J 8 bases, leaving 13 bases between the germline ends. The CDR3 consists of 13 residues. The CDR3 reads CASSERTGDEQFF. As DNA, the CDR3 is TGTGCCAGTAGTGAAAGGACCGGCGATGAGCAGTTCTTC.

This clonotype was counted a single time. The V gene is TRBV15, the J gene TRBJ1-1, with a possible D match to TRBD1 (5 bases). The V gene's germline CDR1 is LNHNV and CDR2 YYDKDF (reference sequence). Trimming stripped 10 bases from V and 0 bases from J, with 9 bases between. This CDR3 comprises 12 residues. The CDR3 region is CAIGGLNTEAFF. The CDR3 nucleotides are TGTGCCATCGGGGGGTTGAACACTGAAGCTTTCTTT.

This clonotype was seen ten or more times. The chain employs TRBV5-6 and TRBJ2-5; unclear D gene. Trimming removed 1 base from V and 2 bases from J, with 12 bases in between. This CDR3 comprises 15 residues. Germline V CDR1 and CDR2: SGHDT, YYEEEE. The CDR3 sequence is CASSLITALQETQYF. In DNA form, the CDR3 reads TGTGCCAGCAGCTTGATAACAGCGTTACAAGAGACCCAGTACTTC.

The chain employs TRBV7-2 and TRBJ2-7, with 9 positions matching TRBD1. V lost 3 bases, J lost 5 bases, and 5 bases stayed unmatched. The CDR3 runs to 14 residues. Looked up from germline, CDR1 is SGHTA and CDR2 is FQGNSA. The CDR3 sequence: CASSFGTGIDEQYF. DNA for the CDR3: TGTGCCAGCAGCTTTGGGACAGGGATCGACGAGCAGTACTTC.

The rearrangement uses TRBV28 and TRBJ1-1; possibly TRBD1 for D (6 bases). Germline V CDR1 and CDR2: MDHEN, SYDVKM. Between the trimmed V and J ends, which lost 9 bases and 5 bases, there was a span of 16 bases. The CDR3 length is 13 residues. CDR3 amino acids: CASKPTGKTEAFF. For the CDR3, the DNA is TGTGCCAGTAAACCAACAGGGAAAACTGAAGCTTTCTTT.

Of note for this clonotype: A much larger clone differs by one base, so this may be a read error. This rearrangement joins TRBV20-1 to TRBJ2-1, with D maybe TRBD2 (6 bases). The germline gives CDR1 DFQATT, CDR2 SNEGSKA (reference sequence). CDR3 size: 17 residues. CDR3 sequence: CSARTEGRRDPTNERFF. CDR3 nucleotide sequence: TGCAGTGCTCGTACCGAGGGTAGGCGGGATCCCACCAATGAGCGGTTCTTC.

The V gene is TRBV5-4, the J gene TRBJ1-6, with 7 bases identical to TRBD1. The V and J ends lost 4 bases and 7 bases, in that order; junction bases with no gene match: 14. The CDR3 runs to 17 residues. The germline CDR1 and CDR2 sequences are SGHNT and YYREEE (reference sequence). The CDR3 nucleotides read TGTGCCAGCAGCGTAGACAACCCCAGGGGGTTGAATTCACCCCTCCACTTT. Encoded protein: CASSVDNPRGLNSPLHF.

The rearrangement uses TRBV10-3 and TRBJ1-1; 8 positions agree with TRBD1. V lost 10 bases, J lost 3 bases, and 7 bases stayed unmatched. CDR1 is ENHRY, CDR2 SYGVKD, per germline. The CDR3 length is 13 residues. The CDR3 bases are TGTGCCACCGCTCAGGGGGCTGACACTGAAGCTTTCTTT. It is translated as CATAQGADTEAFF.

This chain links TRBV7-2 with TRBJ2-7, with D perhaps matching TRBD2 (6 bases). Trimming took 1 base from V and 6 from J, leaving 13 bases between them. This CDR3 has 14 residues. In germline, CDR1 is SGHTA, CDR2 FQGNSA. In DNA form, the CDR3 reads TGTGCCAGCAGCTTAGAAGGGGACTGGAGCGAGCAGTACTTC. Protein product: CASSLEGDWSEQYF. Filled out from reference TRBV7-2 and TRBJ2-7, the complete variable domain reads GAGVSQSPSNKVTEKGKDVELRCDPISGHTALYWYRQSLGQGLEFLIYFQGNSAPDKSGLPSDRFSAERTGGSVSTLTIQRTQQEDSAVYLCASSLEGDWSEQYFGPGTRLTVT.

As concerns this clonotype: An end of the junction differs from the germline gene, which may be a read error. In DNA form, the CDR3 reads TGTGCCAGCAGTACGCCCGGTGCTACCGGGGGGCTGTTTTTT. Protein product: CASSTPGATGGLFF. This sequence joins TRBV27 and TRBJ2-2; the D gene is possibly TRBD2 (6 bases). Germline CDR1 is MNHEY and CDR2 is SMNVEV (reference sequence). The CDR3 loop spans 14 amino acids.

The chain employs TRBV5-1 and TRBJ2-7; the D gene could be TRBD1 or TRBD2 (5 bases each). Germline lookup yields CDR1 SGHRS and CDR2 YFSETQ. The CDR3 length is 14 residues. V was shortened by 4 bases and J by 2 bases, with 13 bases between the two germline ends. CDR3 amino acids: CASSGAGLTYEQYF. For the CDR3, the DNA is TGCGCCAGCAGCGGGGCGGGCCTAACCTACGAGCAGTACTTC.

This clonotype was counted only a few times. This chain connects TRBV7-9 to TRBJ2-7, with TRBD1 as a possible D gene (6 bases). Looked up from germline, CDR1 is SEHNR and CDR2 is FQNEAQ (reference sequence). The CDR3 is made up of 15 amino acids. V gave up 5 bases and J gave up 7 bases, with 21 bases separating them. The CDR3 here is CASSPIMTGVDEQYF. The CDR3 nucleotides are TGTGCCAGCAGCCCCATAATGACAGGCGTAGATGAGCAGTACTTC.

This clonotype turned up a few times. V usage is TRBV24-1 and J usage is TRBJ2-1; D may be TRBD2 (6 bases). The CDR3 consists of 14 residues. In germline, CDR1 is KGHDR, CDR2 SFDVKD. Trimming pared 9 bases from V and 9 bases from J, leaving 20 bases between. CDR3 sequence reads: CATRTAGIGGEQFF. CDR3 bases: TGTGCCACCCGGACTGCCGGGATCGGGGGTGAGCAGTTCTTC.